Each of the 31 T cell receptor beta chains below was sequenced from the same sample in a study of blood T cell repertoires in COVID-19. Some clones are missing from TCRdb's copy, which holds only in-frame ones; the method was immunoSEQ multiplex PCR. The sample shows more than 200,000 clones, approximately 80% of them seen only once. Sequenced input: peripheral blood. All receptors derive from a man between 60 and 75 years old with acute or convalescent COVID-19.

The V gene is TRBV15, the J gene TRBJ1-2; 8 bases match TRBD1. The CDR3 is 15 residues long. Germline loops: CDR1 LNHNV, CDR2 YYDKDF (reference sequence). With 2 bases clipped from V and 9 bases from J, the junction kept 11 bases outside the gene matches. CDR3 DNA sequence: TGTGCCACCAGCAGAAGATTAACAGGGGGAATGAGCTACACCTTC. Translating gives CATSRRLTGGMSYTF.

The rearrangement links TRBV14 to TRBJ2-1; D might be TRBD2 (5 bases). V was pared by 1 base and J by 8 bases, with 12 bases between. The CDR3 is 14 residues long. CDR1 SGHDN and CDR2 FVKESK come from the germline V gene. In DNA, the CDR3 is TGTGCCAGCAGCCAAGTAGCTAGCATATATGAGCAGTTCTTC. Its translation is CASSQVASIYEQFF.

The V and J genes are TRBV4-3 and TRBJ1-1, with 10 bases lining up with TRBD1. CDR1 LGHNA and CDR2 YSLEER come from the germline V gene. The CDR3 is 17 amino acids. V lost 1 base and J lost 3; bases outside the gene matches: 8. The chain's CDR3 is CASSQGPGTGEDTEAFF. For the CDR3, the DNA is TGCGCCAGCAGCCAAGGACCCGGGACAGGGGAGGACACTGAAGCTTTCTTT.

V and J are TRBV18 and TRBJ2-1; D perhaps matches TRBD2 (6 bases). There are 17 residues in the CDR3. Germline loops: CDR1 KGHSH, CDR2 LQKENI. V lost 0 bases, J lost 5 bases, and 17 bases lay in between. CDR3 coding DNA: TGTGCCAGCTCACCACCGGATATTCGGGGGAGAAACAATGAGCAGTTCTTC. This codes for CASSPPDIRGRNNEQFF.

This chain uses TRBV9 with TRBJ2-7; 7 bases are shared with TRBD1. Germline CDR1 and CDR2: SGDLS and YYNGEE. The CDR3 spans 14 residues. V lost 4 bases to trimming and J lost 1 base; unmatched junction nucleotides: 5. The CDR3 DNA reads as TGTGCCAGCAGCCCCAGGGGGTGGTCCTACGAGCAGTACTTC. Its protein product is CASSPRGWSYEQYF.

The V and J genes are TRBV19 and TRBJ2-7, with a weak D call TRBD2 (5 bases). This CDR3 is 13 amino acids long. Germline-derived CDR1 and CDR2 are LNHDA and SQIVND (reference sequence). The V end lost 6 bases, the J end lost 0 bases, and 9 bases lay between the germline ends. CDR3 residues: CASSAGISYEQYF. CDR3 DNA sequence: TGTGCCAGTAGCGCCGGGATCTCCTACGAGCAGTACTTC.

This rearrangement joins TRBV5-1 to TRBJ1-1; 8 nucleotides match TRBD1. Per the germline V gene, CDR1 is SGHRS and CDR2 is YFSETQ. This CDR3 has 14 residues. V shed 4 bases and J 6 bases; nucleotides not matched to a gene: 8. The CDR3 sequence is CASSPDRAYSEAFF. CDR3 DNA: TGCGCCAGCAGCCCGGACAGGGCCTATTCTGAAGCTTTCTTT. Full variable domain (missing parts from reference TRBV5-1 and TRBJ1-1): KAGVTQTPRYLIKTRGQQVTLSCSPISGHRSVSWYQQTPGQGLQFLFEYFSETQRNKGNFPGRFSGRQFSNSRSEMNVSTLELGDSALYLCASSPDRAYSEAFFGQGTRLTVV.

This chain uses TRBV29-1 with TRBJ1-1; a possible D gene is TRBD1 (5 bases). The V and J ends lost 7 bases and 5 bases respectively, with 17 bases between them. The CDR3 is 13 amino acids. CDR1 SQVTM and CDR2 ANQGSEA come from the germline V gene. Here the CDR3 DNA reads TGCAGCGGCCATCGGGGGAGAAGTACTGAAGCTTTCTTT. Translated, it gives CSGHRGRSTEAFF.

The chain combines TRBV10-3 with TRBJ2-3; 8 nucleotides line up with TRBD1. Looked up from germline, CDR1 is ENHRY and CDR2 is SYGVKD. Germline trimming cut 11 bases from V and 4 bases from J; bases unmatched to any gene: 8. The CDR3 is made up of 13 amino acids. The CDR3 region has the DNA TGTGCCGCCCAGGGGGCGCCGGCAGATACGCAGTATTTT. Residues: CAAQGAPADTQYF.

In its sample, this clone was seen a few times. The chain has TRBV5-8 and TRBJ2-5; 9 bases are shared with TRBD1. The CDR3 has 15 residues. J was trimmed by 10 bases and V by 5 bases; bases with no gene match: 15. In germline, CDR1 is SGHTS, CDR2 YDEGEE. The CDR3 coding sequence is TGTGCCAGCAGTTTCGACCCGGGACAGGGTTTCAGCCAGTACTTC. This gives the protein CASSFDPGQGFSQYF.

V and J are TRBV28 and TRBJ1-2; 8 positions agree with TRBD1. CDR1 is MDHEN and CDR2 is SYDVKM in the germline V gene. The CDR3 sequence is 14 residues long. With V trimmed by 10 bases and J by 1 base, 8 bases remained unmatched. The CDR3 nucleotides read TGTGCCACACCCGGACAGGGCGATAACTATGGCTACACCTTC. It translates to CATPGQGDNYGYTF.

The chain couples TRBV2 to TRBJ1-3, with 7 nucleotides matching TRBD1. With V trimmed by 4 bases and J by 0 bases, 3 bases remained unmatched. This CDR3 spans 15 amino acids. From germline, CDR1 is SNHLY and CDR2 FYNNEI. CDR3: CASSADRVSGNTIYF. The CDR3, as DNA: TGTGCCAGCAGTGCAGACAGGGTCTCTGGAAACACCATATATTTT.

The rearrangement joins TRBV29-1 to TRBJ2-5; 9 positions match TRBD2. The CDR3 covers 15 residues. Trimming at V came to 6 bases and at J to 5 bases, leaving 13 bases not matched to a gene. Germline V gives CDR1 SQVTM, CDR2 ANQGSEA. CDR3 sequence reads: CSVNPPSGVGETQYF. DNA of the CDR3: TGCAGCGTCAACCCCCCTAGCGGGGTTGGGGAGACCCAGTACTTC. The full variable domain, completed using reference TRBV29-1 and TRBJ2-5, is SAVISQKPSRDICQRGTSLTIQCQVDSQVTMMFWYRQQPGQSLTLIATANQGSEATYESGFVIDKFPISRPNLTFSTLTVSNMSPEDSSIYLCSVNPPSGVGETQYFGPGTRLLVL.

J is TRBJ1-1 and V is TRBV25-1, with D maybe TRBD1 (6 bases). V was trimmed by 8 bases and J by 1 base, leaving 14 bases between them. CDR3 size: 14 residues. The germline CDR1 and CDR2 sequences are MGHDK and SYGVNS. Here the CDR3 DNA reads TGTGCCAGCTCTGTAGGGGGGGCGAACACTGAAGCTTTCTTT. Residues: CASSVGGANTEAFF.

This clone was detected a few times. The genes are TRBV7-9 and TRBJ2-7, with TRBD2 matching over 9 bases. Germline assignment: CDR1 SEHNR and CDR2 FQNEAQ (reference sequence). The V and J ends lost 3 bases and 7 bases, in that order; junction bases with no gene match: 13. This CDR3 has 16 amino acids. CDR3 residues: CASSFIESSGRAEQYF. The CDR3 region has the DNA TGTGCCAGCAGCTTTATAGAAAGTAGCGGGAGAGCAGAGCAGTACTTC.

This clone was detected a few times. The chain combines TRBV4-1 with TRBJ2-7; 9 positions agree with TRBD1. V lost 4 bases to trimming and J lost 7 bases; unmatched junction nucleotides: 2. CDR3 length: 12 amino acids. The V gene's germline CDR1 is MGHRA and CDR2 YSYEKL. The CDR3 region is CASSPGQGEQYF. CDR3 coding DNA: TGCGCCAGCAGCCCAGGACAGGGGGAGCAGTACTTC.

The V and J genes are TRBV28 and TRBJ1-5, with a possible D match to TRBD1 (5 bases). This CDR3 contains 14 residues. The germline V gene encodes CDR1 MDHEN and CDR2 SYDVKM. V was shortened by 2 bases and J by 7 bases, with 12 bases between the two germline ends. The CDR3 coding sequence is TGTGCCAGCAGTTTAGGGGGGGTAGGGCAGCCCCAGCATTTT. The encoded protein is CASSLGGVGQPQHF.

V gene TRBV7-9 combines with J gene TRBJ1-2; D is ambiguous. CDR1 and CDR2 from the germline V gene are SEHNR and FQNEAQ (reference sequence). V was clipped by 5 bases and J by 4 bases, with 5 bases between them. This CDR3 has 11 amino acids. CDR3 in amino acids: CASSGSYGYTF. CDR3 sequence (DNA): TGTGCCAGCAGCGGCAGCTATGGCTACACCTTC. The full variable domain, rest sourced from reference TRBV7-9 and TRBJ1-2, is DTGVSQNPRHKITKRGQNVTFRCDPISEHNRLYWYRQTLGQGPEFLTYFQNEAQLEKSRLLSDRFSAERPKGSFSTLEIQRTEQGDSAMYLCASSGSYGYTFGSGTRLTVV.

The chain joins TRBV6-5 to TRBJ2-7; 9 bases align to TRBD2. The germline CDR1 and CDR2 sequences are MNHEY and SVGAGI. The CDR3 has 15 residues. J gave up 2 bases and V 4 bases, and 6 bases lay outside the gene matches. CDR3 protein: CASSFSGGRTYEQYF. CDR3 sequence (DNA): TGTGCCAGCAGTTTCAGCGGGGGGAGAACCTACGAGCAGTACTTC.

This clone was picked up a small number of times. The CDR3 spells CASSPNTKSQYF. CDR3 nucleotides: TGTGCCAGCAGTCCAAACACAAAATCCCAGTACTTC. This chain connects TRBV28 to TRBJ2-5; no definite D call. The germline CDR1 and CDR2 sequences are MDHEN and SYDVKM. CDR3 length: 12 amino acids. V dropped 5 bases and J dropped 9 bases, with 13 bases sitting between them.

The chain couples TRBV11-3 to TRBJ2-3, with D unresolved. The CDR3 runs 14 residues. The germline CDR1 and CDR2 sequences are SGHNT and YENEEA. Between the trimmed V and J ends, which lost 6 bases and 6 bases, there was a span of 16 bases. CDR3: CASSPGGPWDTQYF. CDR3 sequence (DNA): TGTGCCAGCAGTCCCGGTGGTCCTTGGGATACGCAGTATTTT. Full variable domain (missing parts from reference TRBV11-3 and TRBJ2-3): EAGVVQSPRYKIIEKKQPVAFWCNPISGHNTLYWYLQNLGQGPELLIRYENEEAVDDSQLPKDRFSAERLKGVDSTLKIQPAELGDSAVYLCASSPGGPWDTQYFGPGTRLTVL.

The chain is built from TRBV19 and TRBJ2-5; 8 nucleotides match TRBD2. J lost 12 bases, V lost 1 base, and 7 bases had no gene match. Germline V gene sequence: CDR1 LNHDA, CDR2 SQIVND (reference sequence). This CDR3 spans 13 amino acids. The CDR3 loop is CASSIAHETSEYF. CDR3 DNA sequence: TGTGCCAGTAGTATAGCGCACGAGACTAGCGAGTACTTC.

This sequence joins TRBV28 and TRBJ1-6; 7 nucleotides line up with TRBD1. The CDR3 contains 16 residues. Germline CDR1 reads MDHEN; CDR2 reads SYDVKM. V lost 5 bases, J lost 9 bases, and 13 bases stayed unmatched. The CDR3 DNA reads TGTGCCAGCAGTCCTCCTCCCGGGACAGCACCTTCACCCCTCCACTTT. Translation gives CASSPPPGTAPSPLHF.

The chain couples TRBV19 to TRBJ2-3, with D possibly matching TRBD2 (6 bases). Between the trimmed V and J ends, which lost 4 bases and 1 base, there was a span of 6 bases. This CDR3 is built from 13 residues. CDR1 is LNHDA, CDR2 SQIVND, per germline (reference sequence). CDR3 coding DNA: TGTGCCAGTAGTACGGGGGGCACAGATACGCAGTATTTT. Translating gives CASSTGGTDTQYF. The full variable domain, with the rest looked up from reference TRBV19 and TRBJ2-3, is DGGITQSPKYLFRKEGQNVTLSCEQNLNHDAMYWYRQDPGQGLRLIYYSQIVNDFQKGDIAEGYSVSREKKESFPLTVTSAQKNPTAFYLCASSTGGTDTQYFGPGTRLTVL.

The chain uses TRBV6-5 and TRBJ2-3, with 8 positions matching TRBD2. The CDR3 covers 15 residues. The germline gives CDR1 MNHEY, CDR2 SVGAGI. V lost 4 bases, J lost 5 bases, and 8 bases stayed unmatched. DNA for the CDR3: TGTGCCAGCAGTTCCCTGACTAGCGTTATAGATACGCAGTATTTT. Translation gives CASSSLTSVIDTQYF.

This clone was detected only a few times. The chain couples TRBV30 to TRBJ2-2, with 7 bases identical to TRBD1. The CDR3 contains 13 residues. CDR1 and CDR2 from the germline V gene are GTSNPN and SVGIG (reference sequence). J gave up 3 bases and V 4 bases, and 2 bases lay outside the gene matches. The DNA of the CDR3 is TGTGCCTGGAAGGGACAGTACACCGGGGAGCTGTTTTTT. This encodes CAWKGQYTGELFF.

The chain couples TRBV6-6 to TRBJ1-4, with D perhaps matching TRBD1 (5 bases). Germline V gene data show CDR1 as MNHNY and CDR2 as SVGAGI (reference sequence). Trimming removed 6 bases at V and 8 bases at J, with 43 bases between. This CDR3 has 23 residues. CDR3 amino acids: CASSSRGSGRVGRRFRQGEKLFF. In DNA form, the CDR3 reads TGTGCCAGCAGCTCTCGCGGTTCCGGCAGGGTCGGCCGCCGGTTCCGTCAAGGGGAAAAACTGTTTTTT.

The chain uses TRBV2 and TRBJ2-1, with 7 positions matching TRBD1. The V segment lost 8 bases and the J segment 3 bases; nucleotides outside the gene matches: 10. Germline V gives CDR1 SNHLY, CDR2 FYNNEI. This CDR3 spans 15 amino acids. The CDR3 loop is CASVRGQLFYNEQFF. The CDR3 DNA is TGTGCCAGCGTCCGGGGACAGTTGTTCTACAATGAGCAGTTCTTC.

The chain employs TRBV5-5 and TRBJ1-2; 10 nucleotides align to TRBD1. With V trimmed by 0 bases and J by 6 bases, 5 bases remained unmatched. The CDR3 totals 15 residues. Germline CDR1 SGHKS, CDR2 YYEKEE (reference sequence). This CDR3 reads CASSLADRGSDGYTF. The CDR3 DNA reads as TGTGCCAGCAGCTTGGCGGACAGGGGGTCGGATGGCTACACCTTC.

V is TRBV28 and J is TRBJ1-5; D is uncertain. Germline CDR1 MDHEN, CDR2 SYDVKM. Trimming left V 10 bases short and J 4 bases short, with 11 bases between. This CDR3 has 12 residues. The DNA for the CDR3 is TGTGCCACCACCAGCGGGAATCAGCCCCAGCATTTT. Translation gives CATTSGNQPQHF. The variable domain in full, completed from reference TRBV28 and TRBJ1-5, reads DVKVTQSSRYLVKRTGEKVFLECVQDMDHENMFWYRQDPGLGLRLIYFSYDVKMKEKGDIPEGYSVSREKKERFSLILESASTNQTSMYLCATTSGNQPQHFGDGTRLSIL.

The V and J genes are TRBV7-9 and TRBJ1-1; 8 bases line up with TRBD1. Trimming cost V 3 bases and J 3 bases; bases outside gene matches: 12. This CDR3 spans 17 amino acids. Per germline, CDR1 SEHNR and CDR2 FQNEAQ (reference sequence). CDR3 region: CASSFPGGSLSDTEAFF. CDR3 DNA: TGTGCCAGCAGCTTCCCAGGGGGCTCCCTGAGTGACACTGAAGCTTTCTTT.